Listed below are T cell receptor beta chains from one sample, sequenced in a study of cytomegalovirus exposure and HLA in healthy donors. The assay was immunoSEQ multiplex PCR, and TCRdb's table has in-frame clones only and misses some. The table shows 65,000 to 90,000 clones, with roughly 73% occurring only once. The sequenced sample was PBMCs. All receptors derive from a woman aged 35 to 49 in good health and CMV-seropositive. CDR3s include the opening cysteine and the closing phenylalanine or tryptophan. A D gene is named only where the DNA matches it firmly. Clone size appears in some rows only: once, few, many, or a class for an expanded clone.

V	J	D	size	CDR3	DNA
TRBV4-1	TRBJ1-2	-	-	CASSQAPTGYGYTF	TGCGCCAGCAGCCAAGCCCCTACAGGCTATGGCTACACCTTC
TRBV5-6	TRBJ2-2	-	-	CASSLLRNTGELFF	TGTGCCAGCAGCTTGCTAAGGAACACCGGGGAGCTGTTTTTT
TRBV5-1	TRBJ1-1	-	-	CASSLRTANTEAFF	TGCGCCAGCAGCCTGAGGACAGCGAACACTGAAGCTTTCTTT
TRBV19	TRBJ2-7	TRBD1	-	CASSTAGTDSYEQYF	TGTGCCAGTAGTACTGCCGGGACAGACTCCTACGAGCAGTACTTC
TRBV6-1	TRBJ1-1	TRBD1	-	CAGQMTGGITEAFF	TGTGCCGGACAAATGACAGGGGGAATCACTGAAGCTTTCTTT
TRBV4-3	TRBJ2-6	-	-	CASSQVGGRAGANVLTF	TGCGCCAGCAGCCAAGTAGGGGGGAGGGCTGGGGCCAACGTCCTGACTTTC
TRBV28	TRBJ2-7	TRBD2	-	CASSLSSGRPSSYEQYF	TGTGCCAGCAGTTTATCTAGCGGGAGGCCTTCCTCCTACGAGCAGTACTTC
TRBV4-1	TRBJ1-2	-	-	CASSQTLGQGAEYGYTF	TGCGCCAGCAGCCAAACCCTAGGTCAAGGGGCAGAATATGGCTACACCTTC
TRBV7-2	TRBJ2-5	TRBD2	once	CASSQSPGTSGETQYF	TGTGCCAGCAGCCAGAGCCCAGGGACTAGCGGAGAGACCCAGTACTTC
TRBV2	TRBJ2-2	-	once	CASSEDWNTGELFF	TGTGCCAGCAGTGAAGACTGGAACACCGGGGAGCTGTTTTTT
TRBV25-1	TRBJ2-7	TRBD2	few	CATAKAGALSEQYF	TGTGCCACCGCCAAAGCGGGAGCCTTATCCGAGCAGTACTTC
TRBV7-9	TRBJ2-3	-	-	CASSLQRRTDTQYF	TGTGCCAGCAGCTTACAGCGGCGCACAGATACGCAGTATTTT
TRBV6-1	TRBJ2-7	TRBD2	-	CASSESLAGDEQYF	TGTGCCAGCAGTGAGTCACTAGCGGGAGATGAGCAGTACTTC
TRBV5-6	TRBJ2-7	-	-	CASSLYSRYEQYF	TGTGCCAGCAGCTTGTACAGCCGCTACGAGCAGTACTTC
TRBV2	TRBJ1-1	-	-	CASSEGLPNTEAFF	TGTGCCAGCAGTGAGGGACTGCCGAACACTGAAGCTTTCTTT
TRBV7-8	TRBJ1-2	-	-	CASSIGSGVSGYTF	TGTGCCAGCAGTATTGGGTCAGGGGTTTCCGGCTACACCTTC
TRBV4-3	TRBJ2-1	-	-	CASSPTRDHANNEQFF	TGCGCCAGCAGCCCCACGCGGGACCACGCGAACAATGAGCAGTTCTTC
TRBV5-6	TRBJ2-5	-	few	CASSSQETQYF	TGTGCCAGCAGCTCTCAAGAGACCCAGTACTTC
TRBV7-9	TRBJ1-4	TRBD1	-	CASTSRTGVEEKLFF	TGTGCCAGCACCAGTAGAACAGGGGTGGAGGAAAAACTGTTTTTT
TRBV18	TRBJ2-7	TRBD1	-	CASSEQTGVGYEQYF	TGTGCCAGCTCAGAACAGACAGGGGTGGGATACGAGCAGTACTTC
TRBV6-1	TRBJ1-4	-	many	CASRPGTTNEKLFF	TGTGCCAGCAGACCCGGGACAACTAATGAAAAACTGTTTTTT
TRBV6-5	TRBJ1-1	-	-	CASSFIGDGNTEAFF	TGTGCCAGCAGCTTCATCGGGGATGGGAACACTGAAGCTTTCTTT